This entry describes one T cell receptor (beta chain). One end of the junction is discordant with germline, which a read error may explain. The entry originates in a study of blood T cell repertoires in COVID-19. As for the study in general: From T cells, B-cell-depleted T cells, or PBMCs came the material, which was cDNA or gDNA.

In the source study's methods: Reference gene primer amplification gave estimated nucleated cell counts. Sequencing was performed with immunoSEQ multiplex PCR; in TCRdb, only in-frame clones are kept and a portion is missing. The DNA gave D and trimming, while V, J and clone size come from that table. The sample lists about 160,000 clones; 60% to 85% were seen once. This clonotype was sampled from a man aged 55 to 70 with acute or convalescent COVID-19. Sequencing was carried out using peripheral blood.

CDR3 sequence: CAWSEQGSTIYF. CDR3 sequence (DNA): TGTGCCTGGAGTGAACAGGGAAGCACCATATATTTT. J is TRBJ1-3 and V is TRBV30; D possibly corresponds to TRBD1 (6 bases). The CDR3 totals 12 residues. Germline V gene data show CDR1 as GTSNPN and CDR2 as SVGIG (reference sequence).